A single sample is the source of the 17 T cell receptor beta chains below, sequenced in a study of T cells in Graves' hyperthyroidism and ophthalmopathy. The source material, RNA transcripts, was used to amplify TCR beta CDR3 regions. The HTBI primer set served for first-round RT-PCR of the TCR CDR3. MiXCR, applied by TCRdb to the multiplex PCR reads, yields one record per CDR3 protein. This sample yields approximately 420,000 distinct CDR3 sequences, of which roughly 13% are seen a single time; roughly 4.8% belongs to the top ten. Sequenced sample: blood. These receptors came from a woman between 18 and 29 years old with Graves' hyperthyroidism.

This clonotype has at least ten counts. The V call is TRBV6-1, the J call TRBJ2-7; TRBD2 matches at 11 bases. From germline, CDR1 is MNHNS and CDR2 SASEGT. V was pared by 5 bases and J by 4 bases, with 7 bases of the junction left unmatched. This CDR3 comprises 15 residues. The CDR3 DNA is TGTGCCAGCAGTCTTATAGCGGGAGGGCCTTACGAGCAGTACTTC. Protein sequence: CASSLIAGGPYEQYF.

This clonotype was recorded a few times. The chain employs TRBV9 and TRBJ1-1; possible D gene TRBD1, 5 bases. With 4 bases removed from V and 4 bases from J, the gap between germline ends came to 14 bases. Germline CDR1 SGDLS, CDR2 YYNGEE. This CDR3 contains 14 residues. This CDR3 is CASSIRDGGTEAFF. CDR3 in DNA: TGTGCCAGCAGCATCAGGGATGGGGGCACTGAAGCTTTCTTT.

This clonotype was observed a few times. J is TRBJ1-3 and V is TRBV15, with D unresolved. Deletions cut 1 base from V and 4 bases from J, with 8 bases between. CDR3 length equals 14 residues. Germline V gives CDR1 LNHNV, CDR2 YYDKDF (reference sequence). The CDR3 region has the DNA TGTGCCACCAGCAGAGTCATTTGGGGAAACACCATATATTTT. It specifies CATSRVIWGNTIYF.

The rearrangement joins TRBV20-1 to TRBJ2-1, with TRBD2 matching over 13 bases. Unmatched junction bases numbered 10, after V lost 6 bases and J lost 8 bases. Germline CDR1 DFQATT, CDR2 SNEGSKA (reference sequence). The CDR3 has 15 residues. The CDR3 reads CSASILAGGPDEQFF. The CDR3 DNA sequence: TGCAGTGCAAGTATACTAGCGGGAGGGCCGGATGAGCAGTTCTTC.

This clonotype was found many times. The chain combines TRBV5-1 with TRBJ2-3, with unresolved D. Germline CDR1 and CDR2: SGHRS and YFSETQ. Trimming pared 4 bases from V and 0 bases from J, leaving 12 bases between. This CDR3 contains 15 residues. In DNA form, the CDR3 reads TGCGCCAGCAGCCCTCCCGACGGTAGCACAGATACGCAGTATTTT. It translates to CASSPPDGSTDTQYF.

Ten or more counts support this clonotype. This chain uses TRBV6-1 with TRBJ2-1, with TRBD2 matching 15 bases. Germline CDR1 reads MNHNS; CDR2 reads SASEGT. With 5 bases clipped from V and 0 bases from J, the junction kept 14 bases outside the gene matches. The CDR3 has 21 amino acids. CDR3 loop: CASSSRDPGTSGRSSYNEQFF. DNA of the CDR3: TGTGCCAGCAGTTCGAGAGACCCAGGGACTAGCGGGAGGAGCTCCTACAATGAGCAGTTCTTC.

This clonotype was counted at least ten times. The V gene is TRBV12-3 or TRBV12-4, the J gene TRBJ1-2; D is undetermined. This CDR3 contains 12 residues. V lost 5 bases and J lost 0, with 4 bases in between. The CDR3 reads CASSQSNYGYTF. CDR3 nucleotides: TGTGCCAGCAGTCAGTCTAACTATGGCTACACCTTC.

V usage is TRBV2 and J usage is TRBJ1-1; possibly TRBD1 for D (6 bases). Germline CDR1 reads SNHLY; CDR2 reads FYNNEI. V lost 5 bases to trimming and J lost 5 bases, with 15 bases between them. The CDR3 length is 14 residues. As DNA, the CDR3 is TGTGCCAGCAGTCAACAGGGACCTGGGACTGAAGCTTTCTTT. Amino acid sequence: CASSQQGPGTEAFF.

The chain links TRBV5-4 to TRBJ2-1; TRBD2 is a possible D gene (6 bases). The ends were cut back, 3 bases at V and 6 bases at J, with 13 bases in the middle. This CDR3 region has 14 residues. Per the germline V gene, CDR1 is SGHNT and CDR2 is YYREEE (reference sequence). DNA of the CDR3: TGTGCCAGCAGCTCCGAGACTAGTTCCAATGAGCAGTTCTTC. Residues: CASSSETSSNEQFF.

CDR3 nucleotide sequence: TGTGCCAGCAAACGGGACCCCTCTGGAAACACCATATATTTT. It specifies CASKRDPSGNTIYF. V usage is TRBV6-1 and J usage is TRBJ1-3, with TRBD1 as a possible D gene (5 bases). There are 14 residues in the CDR3. CDR1 is MNHNS, CDR2 SASEGT, per germline. The germline V and J ends were trimmed by 7 bases and 0 bases, with 10 bases remaining between them.

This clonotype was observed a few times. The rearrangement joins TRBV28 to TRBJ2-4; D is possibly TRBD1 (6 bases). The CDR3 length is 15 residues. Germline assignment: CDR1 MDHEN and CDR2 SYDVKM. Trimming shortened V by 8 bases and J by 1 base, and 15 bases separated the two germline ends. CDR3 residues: CASAGVEWAKNIQYF. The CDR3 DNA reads TGTGCCAGCGCAGGGGTGGAATGGGCCAAAAACATTCAGTACTTC.

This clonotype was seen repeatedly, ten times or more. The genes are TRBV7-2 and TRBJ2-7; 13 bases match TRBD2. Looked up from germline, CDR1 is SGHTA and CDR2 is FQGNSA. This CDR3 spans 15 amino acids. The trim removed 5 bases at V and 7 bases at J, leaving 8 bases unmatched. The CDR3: CASSQRTSGSWEQYF. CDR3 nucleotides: TGTGCCAGCAGCCAAAGGACTAGCGGGAGTTGGGAGCAGTACTTC.

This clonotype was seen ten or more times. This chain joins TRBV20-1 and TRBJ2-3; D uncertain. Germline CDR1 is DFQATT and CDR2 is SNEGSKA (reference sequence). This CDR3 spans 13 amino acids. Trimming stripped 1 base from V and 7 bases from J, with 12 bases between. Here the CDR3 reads CSARVPVTNTQYF. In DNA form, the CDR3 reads TGCAGTGCTAGAGTACCAGTGACAAATACGCAGTATTTT.

CDR3 loop: CASSMTADNEKLFF. Written as DNA, the CDR3 is TGCGCCAGCAGCATGACAGCGGATAATGAAAAACTGTTTTTT. V usage is TRBV5-1 and J usage is TRBJ1-4; the D gene is possibly TRBD1 (5 bases). The CDR3 runs 14 residues. V lost 4 bases to trimming and J lost 4 bases, with 11 bases between them. Germline V lookup: CDR1 SGHRS, CDR2 YFSETQ.

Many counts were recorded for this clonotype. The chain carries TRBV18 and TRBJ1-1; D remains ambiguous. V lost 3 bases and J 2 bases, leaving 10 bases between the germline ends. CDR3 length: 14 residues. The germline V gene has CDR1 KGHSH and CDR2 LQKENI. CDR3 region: CASSPSGSNTEAFF. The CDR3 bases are TGTGCCAGCTCACCTTCCGGGTCCAACACTGAAGCTTTCTTT.

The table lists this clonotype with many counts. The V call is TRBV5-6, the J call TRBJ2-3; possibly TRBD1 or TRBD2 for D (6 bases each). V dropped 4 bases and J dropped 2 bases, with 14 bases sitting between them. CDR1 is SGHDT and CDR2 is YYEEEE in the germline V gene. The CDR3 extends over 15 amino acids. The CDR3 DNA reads TGTGCCAGCAGCACGCGGGGACACTACACAGATACGCAGTATTTT. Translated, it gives CASSTRGHYTDTQYF.

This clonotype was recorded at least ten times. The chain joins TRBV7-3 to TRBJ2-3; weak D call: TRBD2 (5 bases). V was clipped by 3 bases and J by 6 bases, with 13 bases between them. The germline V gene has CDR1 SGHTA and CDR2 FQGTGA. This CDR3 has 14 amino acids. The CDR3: CASSFRGWLDTQYF. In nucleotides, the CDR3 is TGTGCCAGCAGCTTTAGAGGGTGGCTTGATACGCAGTATTTT.